Below are 2 T cell receptor beta chains sequenced from a single sample in a study of blood T cell repertoires in COVID-19. Here immunoSEQ multiplex PCR was the method, and the copy in TCRdb shows in-frame clones only, minus some. This sample has 81,000 or so clones, with around 85% found just once. The sequenced sample was peripheral blood. The receptors originated from a man aged 45-65 years with COVID-19, enrolled during active disease.

The V and J genes are TRBV6-5 and TRBJ1-1; TRBD1 agrees at 9 bases. The CDR3 loop spans 13 amino acids. J lost 4 bases, V lost 10 bases, and 7 bases had no gene match. Germline assignment: CDR1 MNHEY and CDR2 SVGAGI. The DNA of the CDR3 is TGTGCCATCAAACAGGGGGCGGTCACTGAAGCTTTCTTT. This gives the protein CAIKQGAVTEAFF.

The chain couples TRBV6-5 to TRBJ1-4; a weak D match, TRBD1 (6 bases). V dropped 5 bases and J dropped 5 bases, with 15 bases sitting between them. The CDR3 length is 15 residues. Per germline, CDR1 MNHEY and CDR2 SVGAGI. CDR3 bases: TGTGCCAGCAGTACAACCCCGGACAGAAATGAAAAACTGTTTTTT. This encodes CASSTTPDRNEKLFF.